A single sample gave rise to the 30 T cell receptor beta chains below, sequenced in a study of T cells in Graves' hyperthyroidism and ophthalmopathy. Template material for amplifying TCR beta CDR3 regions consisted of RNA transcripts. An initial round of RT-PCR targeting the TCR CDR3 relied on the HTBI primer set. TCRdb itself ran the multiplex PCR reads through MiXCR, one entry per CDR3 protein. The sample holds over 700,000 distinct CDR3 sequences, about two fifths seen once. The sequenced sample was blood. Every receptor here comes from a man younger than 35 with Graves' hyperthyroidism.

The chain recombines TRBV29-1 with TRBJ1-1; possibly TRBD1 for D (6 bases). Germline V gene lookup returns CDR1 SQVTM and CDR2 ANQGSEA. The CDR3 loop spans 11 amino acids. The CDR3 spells CSLLGGTEAFF. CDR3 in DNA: TGCAGTCTCTTAGGGGGAACTGAAGCTTTCTTT.

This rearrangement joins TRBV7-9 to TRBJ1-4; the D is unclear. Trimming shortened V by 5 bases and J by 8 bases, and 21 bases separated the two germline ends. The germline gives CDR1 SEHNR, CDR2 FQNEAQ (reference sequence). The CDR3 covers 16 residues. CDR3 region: CASSLHPLSPGEKLFF. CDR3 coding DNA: TGTGCCAGCAGCCTTCACCCACTGTCCCCAGGCGAAAAACTGTTTTTT.

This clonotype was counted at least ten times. In DNA form, the CDR3 reads TGTGCCAGCAGGCCGGGACTGAACACTGAAGCTTTCTTT. Translating gives CASRPGLNTEAFF. The chain recombines TRBV2 with TRBJ1-1, with D perhaps TRBD1 (5 bases). Germline values: CDR1 SNHLY, CDR2 FYNNEI. The CDR3 is made up of 13 amino acids. Trimming took off 6 bases at V and 0 bases at J, with 8 bases between the two ends.

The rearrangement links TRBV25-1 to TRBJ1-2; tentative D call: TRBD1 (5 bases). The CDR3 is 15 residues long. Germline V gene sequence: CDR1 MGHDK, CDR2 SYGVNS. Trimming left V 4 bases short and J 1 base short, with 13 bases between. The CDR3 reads CASSAWDGFNYGYTF. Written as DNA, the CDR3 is TGTGCCAGCAGTGCCTGGGACGGATTTAACTATGGCTACACCTTC.

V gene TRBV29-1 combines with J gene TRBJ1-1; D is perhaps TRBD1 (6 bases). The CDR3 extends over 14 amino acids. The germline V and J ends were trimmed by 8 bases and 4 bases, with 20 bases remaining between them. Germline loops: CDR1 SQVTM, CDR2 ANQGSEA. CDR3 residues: CSTPQGGGSTEAFF. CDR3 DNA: TGCAGCACTCCCCAGGGAGGGGGAAGCACTGAAGCTTTCTTT.

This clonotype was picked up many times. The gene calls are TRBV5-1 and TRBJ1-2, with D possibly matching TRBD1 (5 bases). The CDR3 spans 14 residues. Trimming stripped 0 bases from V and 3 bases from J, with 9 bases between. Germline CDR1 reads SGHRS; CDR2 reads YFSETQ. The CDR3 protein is CASSLEGQDYGYTF. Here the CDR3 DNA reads TGCGCCAGCAGCTTGGAGGGGCAAGACTATGGCTACACCTTC. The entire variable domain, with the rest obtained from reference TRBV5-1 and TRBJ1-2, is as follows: KAGVTQTPRYLIKTRGQQVTLSCSPISGHRSVSWYQQTPGQGLQFLFEYFSETQRNKGNFPGRFSGRQFSNSRSEMNVSTLELGDSALYLCASSLEGQDYGYTFGSGTRLTVV.

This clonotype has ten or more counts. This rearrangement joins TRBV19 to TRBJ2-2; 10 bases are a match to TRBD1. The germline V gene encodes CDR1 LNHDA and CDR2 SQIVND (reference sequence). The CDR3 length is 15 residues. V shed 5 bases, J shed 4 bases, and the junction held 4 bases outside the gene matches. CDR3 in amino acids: CASSDWDRGTGELFF. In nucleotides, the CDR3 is TGTGCCAGTAGTGATTGGGACAGGGGCACCGGGGAGCTGTTTTTT.

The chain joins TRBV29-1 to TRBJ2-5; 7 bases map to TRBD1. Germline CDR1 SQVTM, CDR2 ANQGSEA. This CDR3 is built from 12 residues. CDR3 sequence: CSLGTVQETQYF. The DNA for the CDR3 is TGCAGTCTAGGGACAGTCCAAGAGACCCAGTACTTC.

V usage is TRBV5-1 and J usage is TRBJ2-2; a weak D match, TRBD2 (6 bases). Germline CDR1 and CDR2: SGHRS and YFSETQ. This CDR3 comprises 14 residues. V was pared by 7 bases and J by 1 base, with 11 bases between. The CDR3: CASSPAGNTGELFF. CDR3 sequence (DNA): TGCGCCAGCTCCCCAGCGGGGAACACCGGGGAGCTGTTTTTT.

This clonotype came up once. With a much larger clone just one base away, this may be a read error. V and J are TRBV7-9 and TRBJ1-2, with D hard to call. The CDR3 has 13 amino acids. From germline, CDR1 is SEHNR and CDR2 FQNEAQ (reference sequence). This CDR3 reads CASSFSINYGHTF. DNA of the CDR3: TGTGCCAGCAGCTTTTCGATCAACTATGGCCACACCTTC. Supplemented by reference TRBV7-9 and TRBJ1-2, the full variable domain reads DTGVSQNPRHKITKRGQNVTFRCDPISEHNRLYWYRQTLGQGPEFLTYFQNEAQLEKSRLLSDRFSAERPKGSFSTLEIQRTEQGDSAMYLCASSFSINYGHTFGSGTRLTVV.

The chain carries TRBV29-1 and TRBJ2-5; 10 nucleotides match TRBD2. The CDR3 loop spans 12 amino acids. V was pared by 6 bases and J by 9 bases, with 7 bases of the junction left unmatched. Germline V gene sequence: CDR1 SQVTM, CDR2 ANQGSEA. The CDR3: CSVLAGGEAQYF. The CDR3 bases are TGCAGCGTCTTAGCGGGGGGTGAGGCCCAGTACTTC.

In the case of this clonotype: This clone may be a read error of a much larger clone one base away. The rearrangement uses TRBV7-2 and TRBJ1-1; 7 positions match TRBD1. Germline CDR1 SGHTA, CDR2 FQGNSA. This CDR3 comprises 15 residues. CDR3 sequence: CASSLATGRNTEASF. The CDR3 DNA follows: TGTGCCAGCAGCTTGGCGACAGGGAGGAATACTGAAGCTTCCTTT. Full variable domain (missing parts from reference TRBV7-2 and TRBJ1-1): GAGVSQSPSNKVTEKGKDVELRCDPISGHTALYWYRQSLGQGLEFLIYFQGNSAPDKSGLPSDRFSAERTGGSVSTLTIQRTQQEDSAVYLCASSLATGRNTEASFGQGTRLTVV.

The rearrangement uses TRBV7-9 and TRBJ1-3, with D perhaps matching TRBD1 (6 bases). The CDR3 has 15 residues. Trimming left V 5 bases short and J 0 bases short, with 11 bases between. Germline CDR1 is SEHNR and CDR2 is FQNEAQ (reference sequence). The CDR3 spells CASSTDRSSGNTIYF. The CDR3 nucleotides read TGTGCCAGCAGCACCGACAGGAGCTCTGGAAACACCATATATTTT. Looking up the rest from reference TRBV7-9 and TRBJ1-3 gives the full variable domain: DTGVSQNPRHKITKRGQNVTFRCDPISEHNRLYWYRQTLGQGPEFLTYFQNEAQLEKSRLLSDRFSAERPKGSFSTLEIQRTEQGDSAMYLCASSTDRSSGNTIYFGEGSWLTVV.

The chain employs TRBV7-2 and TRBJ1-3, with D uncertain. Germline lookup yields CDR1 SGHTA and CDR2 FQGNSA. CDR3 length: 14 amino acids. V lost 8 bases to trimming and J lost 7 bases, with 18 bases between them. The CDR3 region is CASGPGVGGNTIYF. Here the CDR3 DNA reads TGTGCCAGCGGCCCGGGAGTAGGTGGGAACACCATATATTTT.

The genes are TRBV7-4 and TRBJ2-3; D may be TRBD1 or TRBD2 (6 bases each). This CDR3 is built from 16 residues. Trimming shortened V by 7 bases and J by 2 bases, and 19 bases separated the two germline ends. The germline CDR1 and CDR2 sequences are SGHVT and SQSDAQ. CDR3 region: CASNLWGALTTDTQYF. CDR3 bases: TGTGCCAGCAACCTTTGGGGGGCGTTGACCACAGATACGCAGTATTTT. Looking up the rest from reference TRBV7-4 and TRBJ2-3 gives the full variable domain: GAGVSQSPRYKVAKRGRDVALRCDSISGHVTLYWYRQTLGQGSEVLTYSQSDAQRDKSGRPSGRFSAERPERSVSTLKIQRTEQGDSAVYLCASNLWGALTTDTQYFGPGTRLTVL.

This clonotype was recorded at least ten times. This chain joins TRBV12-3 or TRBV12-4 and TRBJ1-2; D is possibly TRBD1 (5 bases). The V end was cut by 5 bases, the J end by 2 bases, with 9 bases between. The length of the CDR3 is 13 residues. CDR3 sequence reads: CASSRPGNYGYTF. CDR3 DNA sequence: TGTGCCAGCAGTCGACCAGGGAACTATGGCTACACCTTC.

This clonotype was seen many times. The CDR3 sequence is CASSLGDSVHQPQHF. For the CDR3, the DNA is TGTGCCAGCAGCTTAGGGGACAGTGTTCATCAGCCCCAGCATTTT. This rearrangement joins TRBV7-9 to TRBJ1-5, with 7 positions matching TRBD1. Looked up from germline, CDR1 is SEHNR and CDR2 is FQNEAQ (reference sequence). The junction had 5 bases not matched to a gene; V was cut back by 1 base and J by 5 bases. This CDR3 comprises 15 residues.

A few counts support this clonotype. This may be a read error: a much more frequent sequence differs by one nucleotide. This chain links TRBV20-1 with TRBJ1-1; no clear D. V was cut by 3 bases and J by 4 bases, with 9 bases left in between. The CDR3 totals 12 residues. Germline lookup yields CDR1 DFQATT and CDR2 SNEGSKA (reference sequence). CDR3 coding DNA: TGCAGTGCTAGCCCGCATAGCACTGAAGCTTTCTTT. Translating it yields CSASPHSTEAFF.

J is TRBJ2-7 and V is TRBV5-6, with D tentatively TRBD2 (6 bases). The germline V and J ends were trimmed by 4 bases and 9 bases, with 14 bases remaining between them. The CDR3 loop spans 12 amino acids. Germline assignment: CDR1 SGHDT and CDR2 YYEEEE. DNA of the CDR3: TGTGCCAGCAGCATTGGGGGAGGAAGGCAGTACTTC. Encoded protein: CASSIGGGRQYF.

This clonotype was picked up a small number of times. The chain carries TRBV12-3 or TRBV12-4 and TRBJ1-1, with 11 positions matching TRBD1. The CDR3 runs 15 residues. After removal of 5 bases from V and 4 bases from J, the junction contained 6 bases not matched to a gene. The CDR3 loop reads CASSRSGQGGTEAFF. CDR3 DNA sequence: TGTGCCAGCAGTCGGTCGGGACAGGGGGGCACTGAAGCTTTCTTT.

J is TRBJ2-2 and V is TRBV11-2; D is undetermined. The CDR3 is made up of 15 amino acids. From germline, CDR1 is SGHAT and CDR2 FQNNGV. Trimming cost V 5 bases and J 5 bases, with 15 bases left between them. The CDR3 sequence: CASSTQDSSTGELFF. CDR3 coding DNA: TGTGCCAGCAGCACGCAGGATTCCTCTACCGGGGAGCTGTTTTTT.

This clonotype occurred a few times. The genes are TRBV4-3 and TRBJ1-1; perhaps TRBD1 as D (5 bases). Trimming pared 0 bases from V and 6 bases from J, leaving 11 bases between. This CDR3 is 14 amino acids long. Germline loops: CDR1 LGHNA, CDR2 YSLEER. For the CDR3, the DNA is TGCGCCAGCAGCCAAGACGGGGCAGGGCCTGAAGCTTTCTTT. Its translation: CASSQDGAGPEAFF.

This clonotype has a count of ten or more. CDR3 in amino acids: CATSRGYEQYF. CDR3 coding DNA: TGTGCCACCAGCAGGGGCTACGAGCAGTACTTC. The chain joins TRBV15 to TRBJ2-7; D is unresolved. Germline lookup yields CDR1 LNHNV and CDR2 YYDKDF (reference sequence). V dropped 3 bases and J dropped 3 bases, with 3 bases sitting between them. The CDR3 covers 11 residues.

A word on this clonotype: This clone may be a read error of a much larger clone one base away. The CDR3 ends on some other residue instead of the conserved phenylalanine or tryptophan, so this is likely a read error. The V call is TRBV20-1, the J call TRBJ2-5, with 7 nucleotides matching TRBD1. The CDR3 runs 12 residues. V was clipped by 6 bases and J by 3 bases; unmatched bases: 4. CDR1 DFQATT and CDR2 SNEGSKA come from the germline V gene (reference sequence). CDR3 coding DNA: TGCAGTGCCTTCGACAGGGAAGAGACCCAGTACTTA. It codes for CSAFDREETQYL.

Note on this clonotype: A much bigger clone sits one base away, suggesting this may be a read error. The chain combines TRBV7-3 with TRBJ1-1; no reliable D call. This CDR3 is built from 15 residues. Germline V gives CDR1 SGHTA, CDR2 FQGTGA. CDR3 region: CDSSLLGGDNTEAFF. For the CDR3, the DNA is TGTGACAGCAGCTTATTAGGCGGGGATAACACTGAAGCTTTCTTT. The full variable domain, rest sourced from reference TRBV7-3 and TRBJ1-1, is GAGVSQTPSNKVTEKGKYVELRCDPISGHTALYWYRQSLGQGPEFLIYFQGTGAADDSGLPNDRFFAVRPEGSVSTLKIQRTERGDSAVYLCDSSLLGGDNTEAFFGQGTRLTVV.

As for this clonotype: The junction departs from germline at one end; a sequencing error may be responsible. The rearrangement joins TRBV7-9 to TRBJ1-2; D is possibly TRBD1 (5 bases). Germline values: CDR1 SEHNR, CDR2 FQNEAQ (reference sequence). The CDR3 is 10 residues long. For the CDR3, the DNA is TGTGCCAGCAGCTTAGCGGGGGGAAGGTGG. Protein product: CASSLAGGRW.

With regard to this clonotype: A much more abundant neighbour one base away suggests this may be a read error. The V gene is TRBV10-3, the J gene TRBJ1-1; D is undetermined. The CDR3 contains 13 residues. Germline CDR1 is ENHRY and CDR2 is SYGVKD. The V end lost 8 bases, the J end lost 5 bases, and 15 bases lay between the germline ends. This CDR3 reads CAILRPGATEAFF. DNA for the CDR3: TGTGCCATCTTGAGACCGGGTGCTACTGAAGCTTTCTTT.

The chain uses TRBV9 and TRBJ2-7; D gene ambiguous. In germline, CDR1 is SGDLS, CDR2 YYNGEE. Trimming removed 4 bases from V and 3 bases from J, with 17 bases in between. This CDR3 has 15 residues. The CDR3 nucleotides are TGTGCCAGCAGCCCCAAGCAGAGTTCCCACTACGAGCAGTACTTC. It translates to CASSPKQSSHYEQYF.

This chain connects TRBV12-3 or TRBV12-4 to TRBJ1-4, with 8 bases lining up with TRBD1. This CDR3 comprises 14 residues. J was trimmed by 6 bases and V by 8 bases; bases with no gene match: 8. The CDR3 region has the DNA TGTGCCAGCTGGGGGGCAGGGGGCGATGAAAAACTGTTTTTT. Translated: CASWGAGGDEKLFF.

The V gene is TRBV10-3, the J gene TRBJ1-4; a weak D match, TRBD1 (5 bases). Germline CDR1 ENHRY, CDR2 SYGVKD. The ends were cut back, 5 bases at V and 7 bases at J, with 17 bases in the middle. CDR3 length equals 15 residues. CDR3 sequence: CAISLVRGKGEKLFF. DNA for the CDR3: TGTGCCATCAGTTTGGTACGGGGGAAGGGTGAAAAACTGTTTTTT.